A single sample gave rise to the 5 T cell receptor beta chains below, sequenced in a study of cytomegalovirus exposure and HLA in healthy donors. Primers: 60 Vbeta forward and 13 Jbeta reverse. Data came from immunoSEQ multiplex PCR; TCRdb stores just in-frame clones and leaves some out. Altogether about 90,000 clones are present, roughly 70% being singletons, with the ten largest covering about 15%. The sequencing input was PBMCs. These receptors were collected from a woman between 45 and 60 years old in good health and CMV-seropositive.

This clone turned up a few times. The chain carries TRBV2 and TRBJ2-5; TRBD1 aligns across 7 bases. The germline gives CDR1 SNHLY, CDR2 FYNNEI. V was clipped by 6 bases and J by 3 bases; unmatched bases: 7. The CDR3 is 14 residues long. The CDR3 DNA sequence: TGTGCCAGCAGGAAGAGGGGGCTAGAAGAGACCCAGTACTTC. Residues: CASRKRGLEETQYF.

The V gene is TRBV4-3, the J gene TRBJ1-2; TRBD1 aligns across 8 bases. CDR1 and CDR2 from the germline V gene are LGHNA and YSLEER. The junction had 8 bases not matched to a gene; V was cut back by 2 bases and J by 6 bases. The CDR3 sequence is 15 residues long. The CDR3 sequence is CASSQNRGAKNGYTF. DNA for the CDR3: TGCGCCAGCAGCCAAAACAGGGGGGCTAAGAATGGCTACACCTTC.

This clone has only one observation. The rearrangement uses TRBV19 and TRBJ2-2; 8 bases agree with TRBD1. CDR3 length: 14 amino acids. J gave up 6 bases and V 0 bases, and 0 bases lay outside the gene matches. CDR1 is LNHDA, CDR2 SQIVND, per germline (reference sequence). CDR3 bases: TGTGCCAGTAGTATAGACAGGGGGCCCGGGGAGCTGTTTTTT. Translated: CASSIDRGPGELFF.

The rearrangement links TRBV10-2 to TRBJ1-1; no clear D. Germline V gives CDR1 WSHSY, CDR2 SAAADI. The V end lost 7 bases, the J end lost 5 bases, and 14 bases lay between the germline ends. This CDR3 has 13 amino acids. This chain's CDR3 is CASNEAVWTEAFF. DNA for the CDR3: TGCGCCAGCAACGAGGCGGTGTGGACTGAAGCTTTCTTT.

In this sample, this clone turned up a few times. This chain links TRBV6-5 with TRBJ1-1; unclear D gene. Per germline, CDR1 MNHEY and CDR2 SVGAGI. The CDR3 runs to 12 residues. Trimming stripped 6 bases from V and 5 bases from J, with 10 bases between. The CDR3 DNA reads TGTGCCAGCAGCCGACCGGGTACTGAAGCTTTCTTT. It translates to CASSRPGTEAFF.